The clone carrying this T cell receptor (beta chain) was counted many times. The antigen is unknown. Sequencing involved patients with CD8+CD57+ cell expansion previously shown by flow cytometry. Severe acquired aplastic anemia was present in every patient. When blood sampling took place, the patients had received no therapy. The data stem from a study of CD8+CD57+ T cells in acquired aplastic anemia. The CDR3 has 16 amino acids. In germline, CDR1 is SGHRS, CDR2 YFSETQ. V lost 3 bases to trimming and J lost 2 bases; unmatched junction nucleotides: 8. General study results and limits: Fewer than 30 CD8+ CDR3 sequences were shared between patients and controls. Researchers reported that CD8+ Simpson's diversity was not significantly different in patients versus controls.

For CDR3 and TCR beta VDJ profiling, genomic DNA was the template used. TCRdb ran MiXCR on the reads and lists one entry per CDR3 protein. The sample lists hundreds of thousands of distinct CDR3 sequences, 45% to 65% occurring once. V usage is TRBV5-1 and J usage is TRBJ2-1; 7 nucleotides align to TRBD2. This TCR was sampled from a human donor with aplastic anemia. The specimen sequenced was sorted CD4+, CD8+, or CD8+CD57+ T cells (not recorded which) from PBMCs. CDR3 loop: CASSSSTSSPYNEQFF. Here the CDR3 DNA reads TGCGCCAGCAGCTCCTCGACTAGCTCACCCTACAATGAGCAGTTCTTC. Complete variable domain (other parts from reference TRBV5-1 and TRBJ2-1): KAGVTQTPRYLIKTRGQQVTLSCSPISGHRSVSWYQQTPGQGLQFLFEYFSETQRNKGNFPGRFSGRQFSNSRSEMNVSTLELGDSALYLCASSSSTSSPYNEQFFGPGTRLTVL.